These T cell receptor beta chains were read from a single sample in a study of T cell responses to AZD1222 COVID-19 vaccine. TCRdb's copy holds only in-frame clones and misses some; the assay was immunoSEQ multiplex PCR. In the table there are around 170,000 clones, approximately 91% of which are singletons. Sequencing used peripheral blood, obtained on day 0 of AZD1222 vaccination. The receptors originated from an adult in good health. CDR3s include the opening cysteine and the closing phenylalanine or tryptophan. A D gene is named only where the DNA matches it firmly. For some rows the clone size is stated as once, few or many, or as a class when expanded; others skip it.

J	V	size	D	CDR3	DNA
TRBJ1-2	TRBV21-1	.	.	CASSKGKPGTGFNYGYTF	TGTGCCAGCAGCAAAGGGAAACCCGGGACAGGGTTTAACTATGGCTACACCTTC
TRBJ1-5	TRBV3-1/TRBV3-2	.	.	CASSQGTLRTAPYSNQPQHF	TGTGCCAGCAGCCAGGGTACCTTAAGGACAGCACCGTATAGCAATCAGCCCCAGCATTTT
TRBJ2-4	TRBV11-2	.	.	CASSFSRVGTKNIQYF	TGTGCCAGCAGCTTTTCTCGGGTCGGGACCAAAAACATTCAGTACTTC
TRBJ2-5	TRBV7-3	once	.	CASSLSGNQETQYF	TGTGCCAGCAGCTTATCCGGAAATCAAGAGACCCAGTACTTC
TRBJ1-5	TRBV6-1	.	.	CASSELGRATVGDQPQHF	TGTGCCAGCAGTGAATTGGGGCGAGCAACGGTCGGCGATCAGCCCCAGCATTTT
TRBJ2-7	TRBV9	.	.	CASSPLGSSYEQYF	TGTGCCAGCAGCCCTCTCGGGAGCTCCTACGAGCAGTACTTC
TRBJ1-1	TRBV14	.	.	CASSQDVGANTEAFF	TGTGCCAGCAGCCAAGATGTGGGGGCGAACACTGAAGCTTTCTTT
TRBJ1-1	TRBV28	.	.	CASSGERKGAFF	TGTGCCAGCAGTGGTGAGAGAAAAGGGGCTTTCTTT
TRBJ2-1	TRBV28	.	.	CASSIPIKDEQFF	TGTGCCAGCAGTATCCCCATCAAGGATGAGCAGTTCTTC
TRBJ2-2	TRBV7-2	.	TRBD2	CASSLVSGDGGELFF	TGTGCCAGCAGCTTAGTTAGCGGGGACGGCGGGGAGCTGTTTTTT
TRBJ1-2	TRBV9	few	TRBD1	CASSERTGTYGYTF	TGTGCCAGCAGCGAACGGACAGGGACCTATGGCTACACCTTC
TRBJ2-7	TRBV27	.	.	CASSLRSGAYSEQYF	TGTGCCAGCAGTTTACGGTCGGGAGCATACAGCGAGCAGTACTTC
TRBJ2-5	TRBV5-4	.	TRBD1	CASSWTGKQETQYF	TGTGCCAGCAGCTGGACAGGGAAGCAAGAGACCCAGTACTTC
TRBJ1-4	TRBV28	.	.	CASSLRATNEKLFF	TGTGCCAGCAGCCTCAGGGCAACTAATGAAAAACTGTTTTTT
TRBJ2-1	TRBV19	.	.	CASSIRSERSYNEQFF	TGTGCCAGTAGTATAAGGAGCGAAAGGTCCTACAATGAGCAGTTCTTC
TRBJ1-6	TRBV7-3	.	TRBD1	CASRAGTDNSPLHF	TGTGCCAGCAGGGCCGGGACAGATAATTCACCCCTCCACTTT
TRBJ2-5	TRBV5-4	.	.	CASSPGNQETQYF	TGTGCCAGCAGCCCCGGGAACCAAGAGACCCAGTACTTC
TRBJ1-4	TRBV18	.	.	CASSEQGNEKLFF	TGTGCCAGCTCAGAACAGGGAAATGAAAAACTGTTTTTT
TRBJ1-2	TRBV28	.	TRBD1	CASSSRDRVKGYTF	TGTGCCAGCAGTAGCCGGGACAGGGTGAAGGGCTACACCTTC
TRBJ1-1	TRBV9	few	.	CASSVAGGMNTEAFF	TGTGCCAGCAGCGTAGCGGGGGGTATGAACACTGAAGCTTTCTTT
TRBJ2-7	TRBV5-1	.	.	CASSLGRGRSYEQYF	TGCGCCAGCAGCTTGGGGCGGGGGCGATCCTACGAGCAGTACTTC
TRBJ2-1	TRBV7-2	.	.	CASSLLRGSYNEQFF	TGTGCCAGCAGCCTACTGCGGGGCTCCTACAATGAGCAGTTCTTC
TRBJ2-5	TRBV28	.	TRBD1	CASAGQGGTSPETQYF	TGTGCCAGCGCCGGACAGGGGGGGACCTCCCCCGAGACCCAGTACTTC
TRBJ1-4	TRBV5-6	.	.	CASSPGQNEKLFF	TGTGCCAGCAGCCCGGGACAAAATGAAAAACTGTTTTTT
TRBJ2-1	TRBV6-5	.	.	CATKSSAGPLEQFF	TGTGCCACCAAATCCTCGGCGGGGCCCCTCGAGCAGTTCTTC
TRBJ2-1	TRBV11-3	once	.	CASSLGGVREQFF	TGTGCCAGCAGCTTAGGAGGGGTCCGTGAGCAGTTCTTC
TRBJ2-1	TRBV10-3	.	TRBD2	CAISDPAGGEYNEQFF	TGTGCCATCAGTGACCCCGCGGGGGGAGAATACAATGAGCAGTTCTTC
TRBJ1-5	TRBV4-2	.	.	CASSQELRGIGQPQHF	TGTGCCAGCAGCCAAGAGTTAAGGGGTATAGGGCAGCCCCAGCATTTT
TRBJ2-7	TRBV5-1	.	.	CASSRGQSAAIHYEQYF	TGCGCCAGCAGCCGGGGGCAGTCAGCAGCCATTCACTACGAGCAGTACTTC
TRBJ2-2	TRBV4-1	.	.	CASRPLGAPGELFF	TGCGCCAGCAGGCCCTTGGGGGCCCCCGGGGAGCTGTTTTTT
TRBJ2-6	TRBV6-1	.	.	CASSEWQSGANVLTF	TGTGCCAGCAGTGAATGGCAGTCTGGGGCCAACGTCCTGACTTTC
TRBJ1-4	TRBV7-2	.	TRBD1	CASSDRATNEKLFF	TGTGCCAGCAGCGACAGGGCAACTAATGAAAAACTGTTTTTT
TRBJ2-1	TRBV12-3/TRBV12-4	once	.	CASSLAPGEQFF	TGTGCCAGCAGCCTCGCCCCGGGTGAGCAGTTCTTC
TRBJ2-7	TRBV5-1	.	TRBD1	CASSVVQGQYEQYF	TGCGCCAGCAGCGTAGTACAGGGGCAGTACGAGCAGTACTTC
TRBJ2-3	TRBV10-3	.	.	CAISKGTMGDTQYF	TGTGCCATCAGTAAGGGGACGATGGGAGATACGCAGTATTTT
TRBJ2-3	TRBV2	.	TRBD1	CASSDVRQGVTDTQYF	TGTGCCAGCAGTGATGTAAGGCAGGGGGTCACAGATACGCAGTATTTT
TRBJ2-1	TRBV7-3	.	TRBD2	CASSLFPRGGLSYNEQFF	TGTGCCAGCAGCTTATTCCCTCGCGGGGGACTCTCCTACAATGAGCAGTTCTTC
TRBJ2-1	TRBV5-1	.	.	CASSLGLVASYNEQFF	TGCGCCAGCAGCTTGGGACTAGTGGCGTCCTACAATGAGCAGTTCTTC
TRBJ2-1	TRBV7-6	.	TRBD1	CASSLGGTGDNEQFF	TGTGCCAGCAGCTTAGGGGGGACAGGGGACAATGAGCAGTTCTTC
TRBJ1-2	TRBV25-1	.	.	CASSERYNYGYTF	TGTGCCAGCAGTGAGAGATATAACTATGGCTACACCTTC
TRBJ1-1	TRBV5-1	few	.	CASSLISQGNTEAFF	TGCGCCAGCAGCCTAATCTCACAGGGAAACACTGAAGCTTTCTTT
TRBJ1-2	TRBV14	.	.	CASSRDPGFNYGYTF	TGTGCCAGCAGCCGAGATCCGGGCTTCAACTATGGCTACACCTTC